This T cell receptor beta chain was recovered during a study of blood T cell repertoires in COVID-19. At the level of the study: The study drew acute and convalescent COVID-19 samples from the United States, Italy and Spain.

The V gene's germline CDR1 is MGHDK and CDR2 SYGVNS. Trimming at V came to 1 base and at J to 3 bases, leaving 8 bases not matched to a gene. The CDR3 is 17 residues long. TCRdb's copy holds only in-frame clones and misses some; the assay was immunoSEQ multiplex PCR. This table has about 88,000 clones, about 88% appearing once. Input material: peripheral blood. This chain uses TRBV25-1 with TRBJ2-3; TRBD2 agrees at 9 bases. The clonotype comes from a woman aged 80 or over with acute or convalescent COVID-19. In DNA, the CDR3 is TGTGCCAGCAGTGAATTCAGGGATAGCGGGAGTACAGATACGCAGTATTTT. Its translation is CASSEFRDSGSTDTQYF.